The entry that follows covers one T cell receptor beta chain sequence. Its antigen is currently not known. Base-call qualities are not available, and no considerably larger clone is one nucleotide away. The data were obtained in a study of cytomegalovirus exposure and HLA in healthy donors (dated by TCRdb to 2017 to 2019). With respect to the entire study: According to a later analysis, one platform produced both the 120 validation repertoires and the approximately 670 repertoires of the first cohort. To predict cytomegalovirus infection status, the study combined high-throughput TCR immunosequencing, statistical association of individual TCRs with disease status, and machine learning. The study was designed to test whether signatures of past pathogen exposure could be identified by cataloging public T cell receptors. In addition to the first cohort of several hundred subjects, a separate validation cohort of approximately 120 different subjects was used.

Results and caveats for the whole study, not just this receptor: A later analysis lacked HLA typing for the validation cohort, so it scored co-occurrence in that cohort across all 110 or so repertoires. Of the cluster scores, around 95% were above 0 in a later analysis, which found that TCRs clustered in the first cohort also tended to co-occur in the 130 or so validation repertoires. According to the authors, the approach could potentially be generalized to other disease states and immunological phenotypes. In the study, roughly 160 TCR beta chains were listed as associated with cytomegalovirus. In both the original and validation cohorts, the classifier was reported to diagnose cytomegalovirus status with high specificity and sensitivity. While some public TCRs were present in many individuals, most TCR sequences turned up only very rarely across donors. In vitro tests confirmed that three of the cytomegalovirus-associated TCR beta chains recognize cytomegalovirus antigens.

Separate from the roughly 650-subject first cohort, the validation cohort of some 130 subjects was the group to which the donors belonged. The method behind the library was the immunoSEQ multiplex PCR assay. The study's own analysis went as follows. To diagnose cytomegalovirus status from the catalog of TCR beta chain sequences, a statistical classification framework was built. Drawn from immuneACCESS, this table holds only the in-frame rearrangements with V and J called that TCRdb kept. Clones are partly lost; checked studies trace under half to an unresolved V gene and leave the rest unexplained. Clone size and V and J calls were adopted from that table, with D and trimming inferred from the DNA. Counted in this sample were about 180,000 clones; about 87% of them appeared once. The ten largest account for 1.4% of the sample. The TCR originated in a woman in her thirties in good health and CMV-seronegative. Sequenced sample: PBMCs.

Here is the DNA: TGTGCCAGCAGCGTGAGGTCCCGGGCTAATGAAAAACTGTTTTTT. This translates into CASSVRSRANEKLFF. The rearranged segments are TRBV7-9 and TRBJ1-4, with no D gene named confidently. From a lookup of the germline V gene (reference sequence), CDR1 and CDR2 are SEHNR and FQNEAQ. Deletion took 5 bases off V and 3 bases off J, with a span of 13 bases between the germline ends. The CDR3 numbers 15 residues from cysteine through phenylalanine. This entry keeps only the CDR3 DNA: 45 bases, framed from base 1.